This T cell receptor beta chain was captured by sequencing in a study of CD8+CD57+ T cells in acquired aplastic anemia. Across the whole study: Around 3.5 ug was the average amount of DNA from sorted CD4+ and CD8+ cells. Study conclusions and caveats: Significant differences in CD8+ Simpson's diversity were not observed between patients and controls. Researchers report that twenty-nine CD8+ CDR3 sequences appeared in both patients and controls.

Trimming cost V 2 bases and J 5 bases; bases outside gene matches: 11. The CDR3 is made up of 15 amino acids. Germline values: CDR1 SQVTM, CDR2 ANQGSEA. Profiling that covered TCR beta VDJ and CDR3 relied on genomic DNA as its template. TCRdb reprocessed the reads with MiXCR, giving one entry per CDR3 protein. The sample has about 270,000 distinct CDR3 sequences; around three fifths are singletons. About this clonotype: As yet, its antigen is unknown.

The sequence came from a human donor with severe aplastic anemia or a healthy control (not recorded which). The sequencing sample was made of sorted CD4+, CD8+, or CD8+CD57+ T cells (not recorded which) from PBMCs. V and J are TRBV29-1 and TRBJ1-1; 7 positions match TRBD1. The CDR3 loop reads CSVELAGAGGTEAFF. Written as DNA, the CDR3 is TGCAGCGTTGAATTGGCGGGGGCAGGGGGAACTGAAGCTTTCTTT.